This T cell receptor (beta chain) derives from a study of shared clonotypes between healthy human individuals. Regarding the study as a whole: In a handful of donors, around 5.5% of naive CD4 clonotypes appeared in common.

It was at deep level that the assay was run. TCRdb keeps only in-frame clones here, not all; method: immunoSEQ multiplex PCR. The sample has more than 2 million clones; approximately 94% are singletons. Positively selected for CCR7, the CD45RO-negative cells used as naive CD8 cells excluded terminally differentiated effector memory CD45RA+ cells. Recent vaccinations or acute infections were absent in the healthy HIV-negative adult donors. There were only Caucasian adults among the donors, and all lived in Nashville, Tennessee. Regarding this clone: Antigen specificity is unknown.

Sample: naive CD8+ T cells sorted from blood. This receptor was identified in a man in his late teens or twenties in good health.

CDR3 coding DNA: TGTGCCAGCAGTCTAACTAGCGGGAGCGACAATGAGCAGTTCTTC. Translating gives CASSLTSGSDNEQFF. The chain recombines TRBV7-2 with TRBJ2-1; the match to TRBD2 covers 11 bases. The CDR3 has 15 residues. Per the germline V gene, CDR1 is SGHTA and CDR2 is FQGNSA. Trimming cost V 6 bases and J 5 bases; bases outside gene matches: 6.